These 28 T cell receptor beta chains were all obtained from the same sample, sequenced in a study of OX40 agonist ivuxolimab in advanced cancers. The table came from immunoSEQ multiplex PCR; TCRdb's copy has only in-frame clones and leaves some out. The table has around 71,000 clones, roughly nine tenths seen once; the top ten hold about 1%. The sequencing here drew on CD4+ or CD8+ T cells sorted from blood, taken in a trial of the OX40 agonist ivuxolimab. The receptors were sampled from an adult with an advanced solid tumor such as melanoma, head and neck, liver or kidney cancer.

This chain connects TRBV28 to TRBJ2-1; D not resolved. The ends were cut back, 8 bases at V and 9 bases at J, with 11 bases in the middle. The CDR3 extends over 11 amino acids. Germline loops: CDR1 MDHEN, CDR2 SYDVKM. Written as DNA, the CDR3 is TGTGCCAGCCCTCAGTTTCCTGAGCAGTTCTTC. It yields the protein CASPQFPEQFF.

CDR3 protein: CASSGNLGDTDTQYF. In nucleotides, the CDR3 is TGTGCCAGCAGTGGAAACCTCGGGGACACAGATACGCAGTATTTT. The chain carries TRBV6-1 and TRBJ2-3; weak D call: TRBD2 (5 bases). CDR3 size: 15 residues. Germline CDR1 reads MNHNS; CDR2 reads SASEGT. V lost 4 bases and J 2 bases, leaving 13 bases between the germline ends.

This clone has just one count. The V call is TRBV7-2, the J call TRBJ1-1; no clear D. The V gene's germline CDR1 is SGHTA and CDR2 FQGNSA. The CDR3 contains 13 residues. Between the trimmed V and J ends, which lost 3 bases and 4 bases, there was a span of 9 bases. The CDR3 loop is CASSFVGSTEAFF. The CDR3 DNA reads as TGTGCCAGCAGCTTCGTGGGATCCACTGAAGCTTTCTTT.

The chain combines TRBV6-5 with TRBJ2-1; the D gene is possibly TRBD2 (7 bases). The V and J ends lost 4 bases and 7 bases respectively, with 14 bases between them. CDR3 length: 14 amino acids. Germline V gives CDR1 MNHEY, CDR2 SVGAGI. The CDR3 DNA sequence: TGTGCCAGCAGTTGGGAGGGGGGGTGGAATGAGCAGTTCTTC. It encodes CASSWEGGWNEQFF.

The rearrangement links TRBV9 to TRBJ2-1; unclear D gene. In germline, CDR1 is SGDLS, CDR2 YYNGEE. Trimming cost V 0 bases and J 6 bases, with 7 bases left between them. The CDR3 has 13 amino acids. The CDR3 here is CASSVGPGNEQFF. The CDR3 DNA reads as TGTGCCAGCAGCGTAGGACCCGGCAATGAGCAGTTCTTC.

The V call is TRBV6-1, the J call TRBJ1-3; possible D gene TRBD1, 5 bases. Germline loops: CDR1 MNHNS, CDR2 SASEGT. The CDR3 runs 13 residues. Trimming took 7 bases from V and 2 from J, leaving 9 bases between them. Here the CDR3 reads CASTTGTGNTIYF. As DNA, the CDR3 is TGTGCCAGCACCACAGGTACTGGAAACACCATATATTTT.

DNA of the CDR3: TGTGCCAGCAGCCCCGGGACTGGCGGCACTGGGGCCAACGTCCTGACTTTC. Amino acid sequence: CASSPGTGGTGANVLTF. This rearrangement joins TRBV11-1 to TRBJ2-6; tentatively, D is TRBD2 (6 bases). In germline, CDR1 is SGHAT, CDR2 FQDESV (reference sequence). The CDR3 has 17 residues. Trimming removed 5 bases from V and 2 bases from J, with 16 bases in between.

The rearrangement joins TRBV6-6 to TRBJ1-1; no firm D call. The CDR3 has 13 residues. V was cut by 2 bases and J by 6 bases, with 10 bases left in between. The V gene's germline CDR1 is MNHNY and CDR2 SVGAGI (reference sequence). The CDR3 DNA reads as TGTGCCAGCAGTTACCGGGGAAGCCCTGAAGCTTTCTTT. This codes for CASSYRGSPEAFF.

This CDR3 is CASSSGTSGNNEQFF. In nucleotides, the CDR3 is TGTGCCAGCTCCTCCGGGACTAGCGGGAACAATGAGCAGTTCTTC. The J gene is TRBJ2-1, the V gene TRBV18; 13 bases match TRBD2. CDR1 and CDR2 from the germline V gene are KGHSH and LQKENI. The CDR3 spans 15 residues. Germline trimming cut 6 bases from V and 5 bases from J; bases unmatched to any gene: 4.

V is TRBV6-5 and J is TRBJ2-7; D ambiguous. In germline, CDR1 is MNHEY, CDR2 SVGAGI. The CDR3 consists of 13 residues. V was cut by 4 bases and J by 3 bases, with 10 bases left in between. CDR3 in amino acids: CASSSPAVYEQYF. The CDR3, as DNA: TGTGCCAGCAGTTCGCCTGCAGTCTACGAGCAGTACTTC.

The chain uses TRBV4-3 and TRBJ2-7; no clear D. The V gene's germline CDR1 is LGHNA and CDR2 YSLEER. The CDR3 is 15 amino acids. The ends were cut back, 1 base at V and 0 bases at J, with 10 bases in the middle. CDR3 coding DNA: TGCGCCAGCAGCCAAGGTGACGGCATCTCCTACGAGCAGTACTTC. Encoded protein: CASSQGDGISYEQYF.

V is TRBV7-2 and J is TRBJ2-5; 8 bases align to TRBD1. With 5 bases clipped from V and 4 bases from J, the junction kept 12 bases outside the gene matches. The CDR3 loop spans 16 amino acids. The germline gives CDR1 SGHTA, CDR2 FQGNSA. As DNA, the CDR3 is TGTGCCAGCAGCGCACAGCGGACAGGGAGAGGAGAGACCCAGTACTTC. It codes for CASSAQRTGRGETQYF.

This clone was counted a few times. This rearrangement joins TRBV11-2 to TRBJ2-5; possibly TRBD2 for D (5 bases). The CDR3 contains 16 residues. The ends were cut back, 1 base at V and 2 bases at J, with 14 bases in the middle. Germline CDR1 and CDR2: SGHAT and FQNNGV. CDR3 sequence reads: CASSLGVARRQETQYF. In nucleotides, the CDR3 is TGTGCCAGCAGCTTAGGGGTGGCAAGGAGGCAAGAGACCCAGTACTTC.

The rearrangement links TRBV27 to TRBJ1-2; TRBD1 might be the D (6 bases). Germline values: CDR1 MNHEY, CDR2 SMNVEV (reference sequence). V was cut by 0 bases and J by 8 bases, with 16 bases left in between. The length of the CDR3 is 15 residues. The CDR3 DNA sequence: TGTGCCAGCAGTTTATCGCCAGGGGCAGAAAGCGGCTACACCTTC. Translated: CASSLSPGAESGYTF.

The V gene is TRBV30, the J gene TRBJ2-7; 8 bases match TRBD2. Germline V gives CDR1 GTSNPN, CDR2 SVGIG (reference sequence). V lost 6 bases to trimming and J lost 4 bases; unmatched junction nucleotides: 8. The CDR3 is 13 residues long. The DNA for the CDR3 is TGTGCCTGCACGGGGGGGAGTAATTACGAGCAGTACTTC. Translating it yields CACTGGSNYEQYF.

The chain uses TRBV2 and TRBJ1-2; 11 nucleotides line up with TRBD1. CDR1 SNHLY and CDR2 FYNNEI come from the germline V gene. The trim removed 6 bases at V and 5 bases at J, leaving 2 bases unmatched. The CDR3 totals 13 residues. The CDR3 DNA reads TGTGCCAGCAGGGGGACAGGGGGATATGGCTACACCTTC. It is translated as CASRGTGGYGYTF.

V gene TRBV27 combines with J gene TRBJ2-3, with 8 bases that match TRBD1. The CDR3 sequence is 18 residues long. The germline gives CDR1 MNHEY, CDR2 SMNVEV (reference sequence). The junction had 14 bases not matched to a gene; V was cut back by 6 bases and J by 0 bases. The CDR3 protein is CASSRDRSHSSSTDTQYF. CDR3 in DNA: TGTGCCAGCAGCCGGGACAGGAGTCACTCTAGTAGCACAGATACGCAGTATTTT.

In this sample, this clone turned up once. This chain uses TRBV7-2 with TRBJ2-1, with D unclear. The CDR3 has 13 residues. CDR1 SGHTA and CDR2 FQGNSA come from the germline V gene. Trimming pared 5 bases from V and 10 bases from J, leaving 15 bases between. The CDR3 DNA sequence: TGTGCCAGCAGCCCCCCCGACCTTAGGGAGCAGTTCTTC. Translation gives CASSPPDLREQFF.

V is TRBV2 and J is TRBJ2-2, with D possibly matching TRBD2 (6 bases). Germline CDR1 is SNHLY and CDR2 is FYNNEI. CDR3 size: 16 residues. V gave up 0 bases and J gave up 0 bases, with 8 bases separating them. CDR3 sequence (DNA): TGTGCCAGCAGTGAAGCCGGCGGGACGAACACCGGGGAGCTGTTTTTT. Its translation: CASSEAGGTNTGELFF.

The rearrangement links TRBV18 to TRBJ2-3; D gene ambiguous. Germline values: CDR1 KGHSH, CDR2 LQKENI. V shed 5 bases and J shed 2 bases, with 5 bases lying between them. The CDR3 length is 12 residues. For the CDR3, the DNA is TGTGCCAGCTCAGGGGACACAGATACGCAGTATTTT. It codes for CASSGDTDTQYF.

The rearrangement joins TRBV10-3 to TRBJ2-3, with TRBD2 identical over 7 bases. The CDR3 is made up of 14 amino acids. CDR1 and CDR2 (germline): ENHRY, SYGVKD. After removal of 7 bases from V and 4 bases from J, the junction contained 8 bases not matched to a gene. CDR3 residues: CAINSAGDADTQYF. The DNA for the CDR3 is TGTGCCATCAATTCGGCGGGAGATGCAGATACGCAGTATTTT.

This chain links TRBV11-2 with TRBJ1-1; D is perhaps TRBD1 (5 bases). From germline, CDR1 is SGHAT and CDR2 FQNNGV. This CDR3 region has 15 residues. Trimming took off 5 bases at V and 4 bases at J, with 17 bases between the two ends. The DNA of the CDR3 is TGTGCCAGCAGCCTCTCCCTCCCTGGGGGCACTGAAGCTTTCTTT. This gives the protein CASSLSLPGGTEAFF.

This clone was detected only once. CDR3 nucleotides: TGCGCCAGCAGCCATTGGGGGCAGACTAATGAAAAACTGTTTTTT. It yields the protein CASSHWGQTNEKLFF. This chain joins TRBV4-3 and TRBJ1-4; possible D gene TRBD1, 6 bases. Trimming cost V 3 bases and J 2 bases, with 10 bases left between them. Per the germline V gene, CDR1 is LGHNA and CDR2 is YSLEER. The CDR3 has 15 residues.

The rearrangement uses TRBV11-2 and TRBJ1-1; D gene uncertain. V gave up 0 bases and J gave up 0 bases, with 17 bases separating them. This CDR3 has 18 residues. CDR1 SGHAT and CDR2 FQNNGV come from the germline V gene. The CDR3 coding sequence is TGTGCCAGCAGCTTAGAATTTACGACATACCGGGTGAACACTGAAGCTTTCTTT. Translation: CASSLEFTTYRVNTEAFF.

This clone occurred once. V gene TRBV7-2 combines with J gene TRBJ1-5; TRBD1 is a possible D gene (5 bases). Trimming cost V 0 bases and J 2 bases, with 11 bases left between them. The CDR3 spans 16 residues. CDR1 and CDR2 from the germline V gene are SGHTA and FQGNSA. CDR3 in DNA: TGTGCCAGCAGCTTAGCAGGGGAGGTTGGCAATCAGCCCCAGCATTTT. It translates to CASSLAGEVGNQPQHF.

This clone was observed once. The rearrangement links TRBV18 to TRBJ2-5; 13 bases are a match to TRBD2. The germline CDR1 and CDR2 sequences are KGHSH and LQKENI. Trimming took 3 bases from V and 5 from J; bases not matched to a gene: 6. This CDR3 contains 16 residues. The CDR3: CASSPGLAGSGETQYF. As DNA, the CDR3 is TGTGCCAGCTCACCGGGACTAGCGGGAAGTGGGGAGACCCAGTACTTC. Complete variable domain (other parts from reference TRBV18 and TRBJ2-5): NAGVMQNPRHLVRRRGQEARLRCSPMKGHSHVYWYRQLPEEGLKFMVYLQKENIIDESGMPKERFSAEFPKEGPSILRIQQVVRGDSAAYFCASSPGLAGSGETQYFGPGTRLLVL.

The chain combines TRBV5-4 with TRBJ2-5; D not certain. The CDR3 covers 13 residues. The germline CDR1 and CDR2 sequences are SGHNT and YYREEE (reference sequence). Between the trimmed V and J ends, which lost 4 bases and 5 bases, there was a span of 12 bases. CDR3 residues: CASSMVGGETQYF. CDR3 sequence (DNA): TGTGCCAGCAGCATGGTGGGTGGGGAGACCCAGTACTTC.

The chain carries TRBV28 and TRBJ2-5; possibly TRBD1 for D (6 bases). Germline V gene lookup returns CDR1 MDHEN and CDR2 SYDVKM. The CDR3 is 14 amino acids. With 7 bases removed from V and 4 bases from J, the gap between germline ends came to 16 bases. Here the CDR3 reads CASTNWGRGETQYF. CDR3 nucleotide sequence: TGTGCCAGCACTAATTGGGGGCGAGGAGAGACCCAGTACTTC.